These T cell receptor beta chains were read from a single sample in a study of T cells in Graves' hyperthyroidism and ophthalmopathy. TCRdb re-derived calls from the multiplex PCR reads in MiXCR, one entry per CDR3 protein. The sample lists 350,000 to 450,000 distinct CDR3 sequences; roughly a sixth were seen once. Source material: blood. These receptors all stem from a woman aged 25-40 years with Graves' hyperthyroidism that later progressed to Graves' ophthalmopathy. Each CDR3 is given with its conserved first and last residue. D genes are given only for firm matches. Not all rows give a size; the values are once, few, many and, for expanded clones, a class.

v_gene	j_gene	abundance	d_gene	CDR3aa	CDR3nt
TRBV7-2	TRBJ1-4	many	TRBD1	CASSPTSDRTTNEKLFF	TGTGCCAGCAGCCCCACTTCGGACAGGACAACTAATGAAAAACTGTTTTTT
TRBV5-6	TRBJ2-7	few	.	CASSLAESISYEQYF	TGTGCCAGCAGCTTGGCTGAATCGATAAGTTACGAGCAGTACTTC
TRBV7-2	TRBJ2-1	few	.	CASSPAAGWDEQFF	TGTGCCAGCAGCCCAGCTGCAGGGTGGGATGAGCAGTTCTTC
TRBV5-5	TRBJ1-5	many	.	CASGPREGSNQPQHF	TGTGCCAGCGGACCCCGGGAGGGGAGCAATCAGCCCCAGCATTTT
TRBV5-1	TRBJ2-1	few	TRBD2	CASSPDGLAGVPYNEQFF	TGCGCCAGCAGCCCAGACGGACTAGCGGGAGTACCCTACAATGAGCAGTTCTTC
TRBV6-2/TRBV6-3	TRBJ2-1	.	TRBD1	CASRTGQGALIEQFF	TGTGCCAGCAGAACCGGACAGGGGGCGCTTATAGAGCAGTTCTTC
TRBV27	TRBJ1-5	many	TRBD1	CASSPQGSNQPQHF	TGTGCCAGCAGCCCACAGGGGAGCAATCAGCCCCAGCATTTT
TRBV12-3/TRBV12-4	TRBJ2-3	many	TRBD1	CASNGQAVTDTQYF	TGTGCCAGCAATGGACAGGCCGTGACAGATACGCAGTATTTT
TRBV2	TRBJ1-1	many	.	CASSEEAQKNTEAFF	TGTGCCAGCAGTGAAGAGGCTCAGAAGAACACTGAAGCTTTCTTT
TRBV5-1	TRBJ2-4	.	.	CASSLVDRPDIQYF	TGCGCCAGCAGCTTGGTGGATAGGCCGGATATTCAGTACTTC
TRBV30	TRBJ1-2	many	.	CAWSPSGNYGYTF	TGTGCCTGGAGCCCCTCAGGAAATTATGGCTACACCTTC
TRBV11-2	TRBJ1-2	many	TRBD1	CASSLSTGVDGYTF	TGTGCCAGCAGCTTATCTACAGGGGTTGATGGCTACACCTTC
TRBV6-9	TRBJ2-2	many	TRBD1	CASSYLGQGNTGELFF	TGTGCCAGCAGTTATTTAGGACAGGGGAACACCGGGGAGCTGTTTTTT
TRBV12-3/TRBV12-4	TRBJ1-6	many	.	CASSPPRGEDNSPLHF	TGTGCCAGCAGTCCCCCCAGGGGCGAGGATAATTCACCCCTCCACTTT
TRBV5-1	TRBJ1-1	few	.	CASSLVWGMNTEAFF	TGCGCCAGCAGCTTGGTTTGGGGCATGAACACTGAAGCTTTCTTT
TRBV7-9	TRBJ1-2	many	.	CASSWKYGYTF	TGTGCCAGCAGCTGGAAATATGGCTACACCTTC
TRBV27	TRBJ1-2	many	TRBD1	CASSPPGQGFGYTF	TGTGCCAGCAGTCCGCCGGGACAGGGGTTCGGCTACACCTTC
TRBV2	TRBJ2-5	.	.	CASSGEESYQETQYF	TGTGCCAGCAGTGGGGAGGAATCGTACCAAGAGACCCAGTACTTC
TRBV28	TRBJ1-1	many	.	CASSWAPRLRSEAFF	TGTGCCAGCAGTTGGGCACCCCGCTTACGGTCTGAAGCTTTCTTT
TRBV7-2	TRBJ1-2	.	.	CASITTIRSGYGYTF	TGTGCCAGCATCACAACCATTCGGAGTGGCTATGGCTACACCTTC
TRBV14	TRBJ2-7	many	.	CASSQGNFRGEQYF	TGTGCCAGCAGCCAAGGGAATTTCAGGGGAGAGCAGTACTTC
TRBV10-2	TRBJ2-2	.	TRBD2	CASSELADGELFF	TGCGCCAGCAGTGAACTAGCGGATGGGGAGCTGTTTTTT
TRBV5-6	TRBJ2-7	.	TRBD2	CASSRGLAVLYYEQYF	TGTGCCAGCAGCCGGGGACTAGCGGTACTTTACTACGAGCAGTACTTC
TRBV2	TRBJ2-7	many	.	CANEPRTPSSYEQYF	TGTGCCAACGAACCGAGGACGCCGAGCTCCTACGAGCAGTACTTC
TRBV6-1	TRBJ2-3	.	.	CASSRRTSTDTQYF	TGTGCCAGCAGTCGGAGAACTAGCACAGATACGCAGTATTTT
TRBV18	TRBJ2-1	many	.	CASSPYDGGNEQFF	TGTGCCAGCTCACCATATGACGGGGGCAATGAGCAGTTCTTC
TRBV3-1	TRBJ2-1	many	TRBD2	CASSQGLAWNEQFF	TGTGCCAGCAGCCAGGGACTAGCTTGGAATGAGCAGTTCTTC
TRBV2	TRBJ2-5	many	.	CATSTRPQETQYF	TGTGCCACAAGCACCAGACCTCAAGAGACCCAGTACTTC
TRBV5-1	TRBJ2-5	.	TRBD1	CASSLPQGAQETQYF	TGCGCCAGCAGCTTGCCACAGGGGGCCCAAGAGACCCAGTACTTC
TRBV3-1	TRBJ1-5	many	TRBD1	CASSPDRGGQPQHF	TGTGCCAGCAGCCCCGACAGGGGGGGACAGCCCCAGCATTTT
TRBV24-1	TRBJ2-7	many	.	CATSDPRDGYEQYF	TGTGCCACCAGTGACCCCCGGGACGGCTACGAGCAGTACTTC
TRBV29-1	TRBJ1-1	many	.	CSVDFDRNTEAFF	TGCAGCGTTGATTTCGACAGGAACACTGAAGCTTTCTTT
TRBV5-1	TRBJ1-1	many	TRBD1	CASGGQGDTEAFF	TGCGCCAGTGGGGGACAGGGAGATACTGAAGCTTTCTTT
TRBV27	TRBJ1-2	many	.	CASSLGGDYGYTF	TGTGCCAGCAGTCTCGGGGGGGACTATGGCTACACCTTC
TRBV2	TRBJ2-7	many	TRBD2	CASSVLAGVNYEQYF	TGTGCCAGCAGTGTCCTAGCGGGGGTCAACTACGAGCAGTACTTC
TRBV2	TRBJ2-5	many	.	CASSALETQYF	TGTGCCAGCAGTGCCCTCGAGACCCAGTACTTC
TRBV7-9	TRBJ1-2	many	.	CASSFENYGYTF	TGTGCCAGCAGCTTTGAGAACTATGGCTACACCTTC
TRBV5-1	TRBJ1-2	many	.	CASSPGSKSAYTF	TGCGCCAGCAGCCCAGGTAGCAAAAGTGCCTACACCTTC
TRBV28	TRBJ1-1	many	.	CASILDGTEAFF	TGTGCCAGCATCCTTGACGGGACTGAAGCTTTCTTT
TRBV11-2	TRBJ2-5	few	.	CASSLGSGETQYF	TGTGCCAGCAGCTTAGGCTCCGGGGAGACCCAGTACTTC
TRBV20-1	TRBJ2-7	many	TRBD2	CSARSSGRALLSTNEQYF	TGCAGTGCCCGATCTAGCGGGAGGGCCCTCCTCTCGACCAACGAGCAGTACTTC
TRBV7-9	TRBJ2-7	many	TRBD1	CASSFQGESYEQYF	TGTGCCAGCAGCTTCCAGGGGGAATCCTACGAGCAGTACTTC
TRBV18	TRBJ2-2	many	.	CASSPQARANTGELFF	TGTGCCAGCTCACCACAGGCGAGGGCGAACACCGGGGAGCTGTTTTTT